This T cell receptor (beta chain) stems from a study of CD8 T cells in ankylosing spondylitis. This clonotype was observed a few times. Antigen specificity is unknown. Trimming removed 3 bases at V and 9 bases at J, with 12 bases between. This CDR3 region has 13 residues. TCR beta libraries were made by quantitative 5'-RACE with molecular barcodes. MiXCR, applied by TCRdb to the 5' RACE reads, yields one record per CDR3 protein. The table shows 180,000 or so distinct CDR3 sequences, with 11% occurring only once. Overall study results and limits: Matched ankylosing spondylitis synovial fluid reportedly contained a significantly enriched population of disease-linked clones. It appeared that ankylosing spondylitis blood was characterized by a TCR beta motif of 8 or 9 highly homologous variants. Peripheral blood samples showed relatively rare disease-linked clones, and these clones were CD8+.

The specimen was blood, either unsorted or a sorted T cell fraction (not recorded which). The genes are TRBV12-3 or TRBV12-4 and TRBJ2-1, with D perhaps TRBD2 (6 bases). The receptor comes from a male donor with ankylosing spondylitis or in good health (not recorded which). CDR3 loop: CASSFGRRVEQFF. CDR3 DNA sequence: TGTGCCAGCAGTTTCGGTCGGAGGGTTGAGCAGTTCTTC.